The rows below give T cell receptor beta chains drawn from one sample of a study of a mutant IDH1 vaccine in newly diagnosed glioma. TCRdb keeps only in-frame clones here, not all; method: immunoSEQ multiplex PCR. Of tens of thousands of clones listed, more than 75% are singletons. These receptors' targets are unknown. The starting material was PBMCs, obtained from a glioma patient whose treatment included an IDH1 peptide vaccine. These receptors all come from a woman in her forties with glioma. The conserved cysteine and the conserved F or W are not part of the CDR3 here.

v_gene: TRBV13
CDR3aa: ASSFRRYEQY

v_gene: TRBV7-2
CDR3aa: ASSLAGSGEQF

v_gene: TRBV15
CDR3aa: ATSRDPLGTREYEQY

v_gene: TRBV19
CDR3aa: ASSMATGSSYGYT

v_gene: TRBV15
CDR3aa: ATSRAPTGELF

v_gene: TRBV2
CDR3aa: ASSSRDRGGYEQY

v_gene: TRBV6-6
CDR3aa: ASSYSSGTPNYEQY

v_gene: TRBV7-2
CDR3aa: ASALGGVDTQY

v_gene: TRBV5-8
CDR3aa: ASSPGQVPYSNQPQH

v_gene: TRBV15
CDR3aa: ATSTRQGSSEKLF

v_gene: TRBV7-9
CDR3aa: ASSLGNVGGNTEAF

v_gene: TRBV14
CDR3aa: ASSQVPRLIYNEQF

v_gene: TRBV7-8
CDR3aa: ASSLKSAATEAF

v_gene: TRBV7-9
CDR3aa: ASSLAGGLGDEQF

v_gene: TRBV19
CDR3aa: ASSITYGYTEAF

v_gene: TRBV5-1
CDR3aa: ASSRSGGDGYT

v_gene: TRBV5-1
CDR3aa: ASSLSGTSNYGYT

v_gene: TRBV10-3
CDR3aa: AISGTSGSSYNEQF

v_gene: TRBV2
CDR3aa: ASRVDLGIGELF

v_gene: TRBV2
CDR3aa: ASRKGQPDTEAF

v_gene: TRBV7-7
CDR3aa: ASSPWLGGEQY

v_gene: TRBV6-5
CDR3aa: ASSYAPRFSPLH

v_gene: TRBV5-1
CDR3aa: ASSVTGTANTGELF

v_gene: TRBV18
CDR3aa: ASSQNQGFADTQY

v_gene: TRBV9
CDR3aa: ASSAGQGATGELF

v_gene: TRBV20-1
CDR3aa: SARKGGGYT

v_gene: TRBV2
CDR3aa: ASKSGVPEQY

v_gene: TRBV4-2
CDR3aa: ASSLTVDGYYSNQPQH

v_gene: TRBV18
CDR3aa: ASSRKQETQY

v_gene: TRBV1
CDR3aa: TSSQESEGKTSGLYEQY

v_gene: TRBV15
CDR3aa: ATSRDSGNTIY